This T cell receptor beta chain was captured by sequencing in a study of blood T cells in healthy people across ages (dated by TCRdb to between 2014 and 2016). As for the study more broadly: In model experiments, template switching captured about one uniquely barcoded TCR beta cDNA molecule for every two T cells. Age-related changes in TCR beta repertoire diversity were measured in the study by deep sequencing normalized with unique cDNA molecular identifiers. Four age groups were formed from the donors: young (average approximately 16 years), middle-aged (approximately 39), aged (over 55) and long-lived (about 80). Using the same blood draw, the study looked at two additional independent replicas of 1 million unique cDNA reads for two donors, one aged 18 to 30 and the other aged 80 or older. Here is what the overall study found, with its caveats: Because donor CMV infection status was unknown, age-related changes in expanded clonotypes were potentially confounded. Compared with the aged group, the long-lived group had more naive CD4+ T cells, fewer expanded clones and increased TCR diversity, a pattern suggesting age selection. Estimates of total diversity based on one million sequenced T cells were considered lower bounds and underestimates. The percentage of naive T cells measured by flow cytometry correlated strongly with observed TCR beta diversity. Because profiling used bulk unsorted PBMCs, naive and antigen-experienced compartments could not be compared conclusively. As age increased, observed TCR beta diversity per million T cells dropped in a roughly linear way, and a significant reduction was already evident by age 40.

Libraries were made using 5' RACE. For sequencing, an Illumina HiSeq 2500 was employed. A second PCR of 7 to 11 cycles was run with a J-beta primer mix and a sample-barcoded 5' primer. A template-switch 5' adaptor carrying 12 random nucleotides introduced a unique molecular identifier onto each TCR beta cDNA molecule. Each sample yielded at least 3 million CDR3-containing paired-end reads. The Mint cDNA synthesis kit, primed by a TRBC-specific oligonucleotide, was used to synthesize first-strand cDNA from all RNA. All cDNA was treated with uracil-DNA glycosylase and then went through a first 18-cycle PCR with the universal primers M1SS and BC2_uni_R. In the original analysis: For normalization, 1 million high-quality reads were randomly selected from each sample, with every read carrying a distinct molecular identifier. Reads sharing molecular identifiers were discarded rather than binned into consensus sequences. MiTCR, run with a Q25 quality threshold and the strictest error-elimination algorithm, handled CDR3 identification, clonotype clustering and error correction. Lower-bound total TCR beta diversity was estimated with a nonparametric unseen species model using Euler transformation. TCRdb reanalyzed the raw reads on its own, using fastp at Q25 for trimming and MiXCR for clone calling, and kept in-frame beta chains. One record per CDR3 amino acid sequence lists the most common genes and DNA. For this entry, the V and J calls and clone size follow TCRdb and not the study's own pipeline. The sample contains 800,000 to 950,000 distinct CDR3 sequences, 29% of them found a single time. The leading ten clones occupy roughly 10% of the sample.

Points on this clonotype: There is no known antigen for this receptor. Base qualities are not provided; no much larger clone lies one nucleotide away.

Systemically healthy Caucasian individuals from Russia, about 38 in total and aged about 6 to 95 years, were included as donors. Ten milliliters of peripheral blood were drawn from each donor into EDTA-treated Vacutainer tubes. Ficoll-Paque density-gradient centrifugation was used to isolate PBMCs, with at least 6.5 million per sample. Trizol reagent was used to extract total RNA from the PBMCs, yielding at least 5 micrograms per sample. For every donor, an aliquot of PBMCs went through flow cytometry to measure the percentages of naive CD45RAhigh/CD27high T cells. From its cysteine to its phenylalanine, the CDR3 spans 15 amino acids. Of the read, only the CDR3 DNA is kept; its 45 bases are in frame from base 1. As encoded in the germline V gene, CDR1 is KGHSH while CDR2 is LQKENI. V lost 3 bases and J lost 5 bases, and the count of bases not matched to a germline gene is 9. These data also formed part of another study, on T cells of mothers and their children. The second study's paper adds: Donors were nine systemically healthy Caucasian individuals: three mothers and their six children. cDNA synthesis consumed the entire amount of extracted RNA, loaded at around 1.4 ug RNA in each 15 ul reaction. Sample barcodes and 2-4 random nucleotides were added via the M1S primer in the second PCR. Each mother yielded over 9 million TCR beta CDR3 reads and each child some 3 million reads. In both related and unrelated pairs, thymic selection shapes the output of TCR recombination in a similar way, with inherited differences having only a minor effect. Normalized repertoire overlap was always found to be slightly, but never significantly, higher in related mother-child pairs than in unrelated mother-child pairs. Persistent microchimeric T cell clones were not detected, at a sensitivity of about 90 clones per million clonotypes. To look for features that set related mother-child pairs apart from unrelated individuals, the researchers ran deep NGS to compare the TCR beta repertoires of mothers and children. On average, the children were about 10 +/- 4 years old, while the mothers were about 40 +/- 4 years old. After adapters were ligated using NEBNext reagents, the libraries underwent 100+100 nt paired-end sequencing on an Illumina HiSeq 2000. Mother and child libraries were prepared a month apart and sequenced in separate runs to prevent cross-contamination. Between about 500,000 and 2,300,000 distinct TCR beta clonotypes were identified per donor. Naive TCR beta clonotypes were estimated from low-frequency clonotypes matched to each donor's FACS-determined naive share, without sorting.

The sequence was collected from a woman aged 40 to 50 in good health. In this chain, TRBV18 is recombined with TRBJ1-2, and TRBD1 matches 7 of the central bases. Sequencing was done on a sample of blood. The CDR3 protein sequence reads: CASSPKATGKYGYTF. In nucleotides, the sequence is TGTGCCAGCTCACCTAAGGCGACAGGGAAGTATGGCTACACCTTC.